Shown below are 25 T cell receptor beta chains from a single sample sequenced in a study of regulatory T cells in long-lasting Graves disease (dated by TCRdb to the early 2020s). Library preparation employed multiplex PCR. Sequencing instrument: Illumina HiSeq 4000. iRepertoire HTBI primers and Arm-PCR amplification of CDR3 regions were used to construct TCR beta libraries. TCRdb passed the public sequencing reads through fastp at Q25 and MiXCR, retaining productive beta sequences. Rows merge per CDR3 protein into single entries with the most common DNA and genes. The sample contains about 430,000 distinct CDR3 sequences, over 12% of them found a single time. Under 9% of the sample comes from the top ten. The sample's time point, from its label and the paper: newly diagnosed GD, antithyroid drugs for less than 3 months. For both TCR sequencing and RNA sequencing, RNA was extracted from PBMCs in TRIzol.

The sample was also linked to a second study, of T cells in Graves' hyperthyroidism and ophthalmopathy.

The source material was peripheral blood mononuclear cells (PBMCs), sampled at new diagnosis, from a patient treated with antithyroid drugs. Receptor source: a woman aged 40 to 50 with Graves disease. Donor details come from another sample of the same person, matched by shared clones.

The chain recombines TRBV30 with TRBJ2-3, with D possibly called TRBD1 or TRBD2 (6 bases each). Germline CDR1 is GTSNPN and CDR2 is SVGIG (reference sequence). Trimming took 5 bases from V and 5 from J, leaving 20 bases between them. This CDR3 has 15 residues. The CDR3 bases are TGTGCCTGGTCCTCCCTAGGAGGGGGTGAAGATACGCAGTATTTT. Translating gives CAWSSLGGGEDTQYF.

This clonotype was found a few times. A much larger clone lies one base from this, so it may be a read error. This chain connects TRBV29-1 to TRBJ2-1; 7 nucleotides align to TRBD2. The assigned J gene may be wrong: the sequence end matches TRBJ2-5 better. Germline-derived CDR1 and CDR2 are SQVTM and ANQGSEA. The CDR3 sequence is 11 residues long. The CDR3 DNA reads TGCAGCGTAGAGCTGGGAGGGGCCCAGTACTTC. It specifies CSVELGGAQYF.

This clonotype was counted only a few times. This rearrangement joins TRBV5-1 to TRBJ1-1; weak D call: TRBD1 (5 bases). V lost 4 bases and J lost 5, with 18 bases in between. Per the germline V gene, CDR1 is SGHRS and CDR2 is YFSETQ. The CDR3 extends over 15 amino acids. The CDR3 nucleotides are TGCGCCAGCAGCGCCCGTGAGGGGCGAATTACTGAAGCTTTCTTT. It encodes CASSAREGRITEAFF.

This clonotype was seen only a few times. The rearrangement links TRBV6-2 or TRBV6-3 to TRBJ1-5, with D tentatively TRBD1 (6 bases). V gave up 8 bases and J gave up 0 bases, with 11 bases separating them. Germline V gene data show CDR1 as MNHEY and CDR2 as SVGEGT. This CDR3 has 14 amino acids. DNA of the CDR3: TGTGCCAGCGCTACAGGGAATAGCAATCAGCCCCAGCATTTT. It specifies CASATGNSNQPQHF.

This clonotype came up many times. The CDR3 region has the DNA TGTGCCAGCAGTTACCGAACAGGGTACGAGCAGTACTTC. Amino acids: CASSYRTGYEQYF. The chain employs TRBV6-5 and TRBJ2-7, with a tentative D call TRBD1 (6 bases). This CDR3 region has 13 residues. V was cut by 2 bases and J by 4 bases, with 9 bases left in between. CDR1 and CDR2 from the germline V gene are MNHEY and SVGAGI.

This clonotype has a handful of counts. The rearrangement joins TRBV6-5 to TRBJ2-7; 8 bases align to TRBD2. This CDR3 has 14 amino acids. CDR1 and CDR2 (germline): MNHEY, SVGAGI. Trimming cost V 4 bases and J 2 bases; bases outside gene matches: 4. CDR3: CASSLSGSTYEQYF. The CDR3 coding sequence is TGTGCCAGCAGTTTGAGCGGGAGTACCTACGAGCAGTACTTC.

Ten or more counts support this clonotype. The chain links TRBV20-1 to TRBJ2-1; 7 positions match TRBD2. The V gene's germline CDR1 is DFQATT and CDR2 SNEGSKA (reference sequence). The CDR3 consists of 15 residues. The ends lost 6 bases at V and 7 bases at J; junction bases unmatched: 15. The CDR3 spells CSAPPRDYRVNEQFF. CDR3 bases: TGCAGTGCCCCACCCCGGGACTATAGGGTGAATGAGCAGTTCTTC.

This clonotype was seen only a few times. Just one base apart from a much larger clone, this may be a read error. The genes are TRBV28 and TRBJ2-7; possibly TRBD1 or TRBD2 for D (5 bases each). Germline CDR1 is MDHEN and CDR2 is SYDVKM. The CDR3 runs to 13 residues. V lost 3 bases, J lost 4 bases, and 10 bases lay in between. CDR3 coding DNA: TGTGCCAGCAGTTTGGGGCGGGTTTACGAGCAGTACTTC. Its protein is CASSLGRVYEQYF. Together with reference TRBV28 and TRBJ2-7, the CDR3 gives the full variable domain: DVKVTQSSRYLVKRTGEKVFLECVQDMDHENMFWYRQDPGLGLRLIYFSYDVKMKEKGDIPEGYSVSREKKERFSLILESASTNQTSMYLCASSLGRVYEQYFGPGTRLTVT.

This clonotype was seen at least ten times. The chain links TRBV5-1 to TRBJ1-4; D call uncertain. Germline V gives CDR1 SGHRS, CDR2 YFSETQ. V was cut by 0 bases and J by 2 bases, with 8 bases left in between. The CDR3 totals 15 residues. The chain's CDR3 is CASSLGADTNEKLFF. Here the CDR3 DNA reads TGCGCCAGCAGCTTGGGGGCAGATACTAATGAAAAACTGTTTTTT.

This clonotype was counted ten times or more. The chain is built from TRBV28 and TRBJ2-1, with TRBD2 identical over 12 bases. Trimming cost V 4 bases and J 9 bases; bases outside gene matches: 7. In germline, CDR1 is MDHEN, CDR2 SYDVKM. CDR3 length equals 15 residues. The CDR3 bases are TGTGCCAGCAGTTGGTCTAGCGGGAGGGCTTTTGAGCAGTTCTTC. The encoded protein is CASSWSSGRAFEQFF.

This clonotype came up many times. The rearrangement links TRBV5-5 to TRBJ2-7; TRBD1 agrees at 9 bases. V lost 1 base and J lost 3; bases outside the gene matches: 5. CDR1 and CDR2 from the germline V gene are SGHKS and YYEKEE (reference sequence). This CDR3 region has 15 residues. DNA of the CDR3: TGTGCCAGCAGCTTGTCGGGACAGGGTAACTACGAGCAGTACTTC. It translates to CASSLSGQGNYEQYF.

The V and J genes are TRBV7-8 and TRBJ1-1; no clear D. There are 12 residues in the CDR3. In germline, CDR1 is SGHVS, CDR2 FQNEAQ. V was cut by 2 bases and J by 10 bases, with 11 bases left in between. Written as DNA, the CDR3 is TGTGCCAGCAGCTTAAGTCTGGGTGCAGCTTTCTTT. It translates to CASSLSLGAAFF.

CDR3 nucleotides: TGTGCCAGCAGTCCCCTGAGAGGGGGCGAGCAGTACTTC. As protein: CASSPLRGGEQYF. The chain couples TRBV27 to TRBJ2-7, with D possibly matching TRBD1 (6 bases). The V end lost 5 bases, the J end lost 6 bases, and 14 bases lay between the germline ends. The CDR3 runs to 13 residues. Germline V lookup: CDR1 MNHEY, CDR2 SMNVEV (reference sequence).

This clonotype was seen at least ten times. The CDR3 DNA reads as TGCGCCAGCAGCATGAGGACAGGAGCCTCTGGGGCCAACGTCCTGACTTTC. Translation: CASSMRTGASGANVLTF. V and J are TRBV5-1 and TRBJ2-6, with TRBD1 matching over 7 bases. J lost 0 bases, V lost 4 bases, and 7 bases had no gene match. The CDR3 runs 17 residues. The germline V gene has CDR1 SGHRS and CDR2 YFSETQ. Together with reference TRBV5-1 and TRBJ2-6, the CDR3 gives the full variable domain: KAGVTQTPRYLIKTRGQQVTLSCSPISGHRSVSWYQQTPGQGLQFLFEYFSETQRNKGNFPGRFSGRQFSNSRSEMNVSTLELGDSALYLCASSMRTGASGANVLTFGAGSRLTVL.

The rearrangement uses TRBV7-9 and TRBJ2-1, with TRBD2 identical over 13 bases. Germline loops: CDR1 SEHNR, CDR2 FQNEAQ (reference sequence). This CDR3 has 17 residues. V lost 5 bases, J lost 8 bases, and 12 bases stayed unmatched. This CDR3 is CASSPRRTSGSMYEQFF. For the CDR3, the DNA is TGTGCCAGCAGCCCCCGACGGACTAGCGGGAGTATGTATGAGCAGTTCTTC.

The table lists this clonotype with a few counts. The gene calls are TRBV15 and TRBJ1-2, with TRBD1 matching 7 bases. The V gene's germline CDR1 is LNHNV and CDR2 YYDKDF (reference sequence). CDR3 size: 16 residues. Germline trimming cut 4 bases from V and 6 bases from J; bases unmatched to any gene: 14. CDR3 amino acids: CATSNSDRRKSHGYTF. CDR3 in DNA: TGTGCCACCAGCAACTCGGACAGGCGCAAGAGCCATGGCTACACCTTC.

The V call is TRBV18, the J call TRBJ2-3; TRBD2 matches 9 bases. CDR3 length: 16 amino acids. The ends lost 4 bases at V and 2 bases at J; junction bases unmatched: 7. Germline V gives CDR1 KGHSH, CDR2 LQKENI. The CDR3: CASSRLREGDTDTQYF. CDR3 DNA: TGTGCCAGCTCACGATTGCGGGAGGGAGACACAGATACGCAGTATTTT.

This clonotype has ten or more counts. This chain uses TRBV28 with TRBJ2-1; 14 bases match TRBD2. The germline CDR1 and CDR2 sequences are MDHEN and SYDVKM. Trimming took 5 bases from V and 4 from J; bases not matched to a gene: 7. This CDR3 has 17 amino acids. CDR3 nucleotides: TGTGCCAGCAGTCCAAGACTAGCGGGAGGGCCATACAATGAGCAGTTCTTC. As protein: CASSPRLAGGPYNEQFF.

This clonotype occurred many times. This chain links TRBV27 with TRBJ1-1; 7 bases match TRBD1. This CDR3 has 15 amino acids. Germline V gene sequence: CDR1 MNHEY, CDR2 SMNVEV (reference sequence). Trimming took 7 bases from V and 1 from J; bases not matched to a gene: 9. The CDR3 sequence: CASTLRTGENTEAFF. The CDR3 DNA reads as TGTGCCAGCACCCTACGGACAGGAGAGAACACTGAAGCTTTCTTT.

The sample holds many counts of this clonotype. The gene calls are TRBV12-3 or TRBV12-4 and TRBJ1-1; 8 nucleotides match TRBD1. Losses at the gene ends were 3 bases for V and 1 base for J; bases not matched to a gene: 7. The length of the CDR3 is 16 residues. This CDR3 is CASSLGTGGRNTEAFF. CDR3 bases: TGTGCCAGCAGTTTGGGGACAGGTGGTAGGAACACTGAAGCTTTCTTT.

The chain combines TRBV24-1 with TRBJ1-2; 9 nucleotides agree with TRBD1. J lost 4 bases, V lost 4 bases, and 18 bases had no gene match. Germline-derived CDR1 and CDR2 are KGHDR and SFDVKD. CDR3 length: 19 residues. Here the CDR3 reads CATSDSNSLGQGSGYGYTF. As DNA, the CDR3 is TGTGCCACCAGTGACTCCAATTCCCTTGGACAGGGGTCGGGCTATGGCTACACCTTC.

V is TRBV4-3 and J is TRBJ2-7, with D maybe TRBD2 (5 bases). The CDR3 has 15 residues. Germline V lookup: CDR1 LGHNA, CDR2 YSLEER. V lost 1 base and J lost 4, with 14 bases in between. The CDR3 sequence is CASSQGASTRYEQYF. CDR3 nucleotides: TGCGCCAGCAGCCAAGGGGCTAGCACAAGATACGAGCAGTACTTC.

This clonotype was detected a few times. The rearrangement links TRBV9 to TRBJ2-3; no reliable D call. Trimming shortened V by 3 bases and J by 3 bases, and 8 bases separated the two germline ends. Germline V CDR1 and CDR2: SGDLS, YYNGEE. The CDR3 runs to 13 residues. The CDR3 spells CASSAISTDTQYF. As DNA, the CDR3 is TGTGCCAGCAGCGCGATCAGTACAGATACGCAGTATTTT.

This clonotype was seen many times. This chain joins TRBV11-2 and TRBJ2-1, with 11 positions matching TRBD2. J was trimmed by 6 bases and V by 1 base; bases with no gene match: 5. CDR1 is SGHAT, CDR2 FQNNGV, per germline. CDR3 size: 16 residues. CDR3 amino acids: CASSLGLAGSGNEQFF. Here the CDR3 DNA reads TGTGCCAGCAGCTTAGGACTAGCGGGGTCAGGCAATGAGCAGTTCTTC. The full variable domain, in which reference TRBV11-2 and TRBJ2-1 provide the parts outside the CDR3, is EAGVAQSPRYKIIEKRQSVAFWCNPISGHATLYWYQQILGQGPKLLIQFQNNGVVDDSQLPKDRFSAERLKGVDSTLKIQPAKLEDSAVYLCASSLGLAGSGNEQFFGPGTRLTVL.

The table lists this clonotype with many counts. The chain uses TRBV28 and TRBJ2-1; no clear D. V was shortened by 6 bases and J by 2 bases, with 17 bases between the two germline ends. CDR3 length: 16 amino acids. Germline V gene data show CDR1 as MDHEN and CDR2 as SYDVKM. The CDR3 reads CASSTGLRAPYNEQFF. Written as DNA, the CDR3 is TGTGCCAGCAGCACCGGGCTAAGGGCCCCCTACAATGAGCAGTTCTTC.